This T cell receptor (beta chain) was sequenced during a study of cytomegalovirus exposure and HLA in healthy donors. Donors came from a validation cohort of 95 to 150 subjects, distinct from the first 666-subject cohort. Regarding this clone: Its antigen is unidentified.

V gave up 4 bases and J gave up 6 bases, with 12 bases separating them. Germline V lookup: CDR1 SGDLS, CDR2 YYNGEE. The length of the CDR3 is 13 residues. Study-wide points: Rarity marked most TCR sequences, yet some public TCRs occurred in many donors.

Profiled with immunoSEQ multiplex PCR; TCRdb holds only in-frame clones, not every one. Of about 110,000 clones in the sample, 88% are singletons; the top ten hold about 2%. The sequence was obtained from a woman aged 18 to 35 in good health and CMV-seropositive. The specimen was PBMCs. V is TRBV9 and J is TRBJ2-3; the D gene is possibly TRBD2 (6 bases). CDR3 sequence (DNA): TGTGCCAGCAGCAACCGGGACTCCGATACGCAGTATTTT. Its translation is CASSNRDSDTQYF.